The 17 T cell receptor beta chains in this list originate from one sample, sequenced in a study of blood T cell repertoires in COVID-19. The method was immunoSEQ multiplex PCR; TCRdb's version includes in-frame clones alone and lacks a portion of them. The sample yields about 120,000 clones, less than 90% seen once. The sequenced material came from peripheral blood. These receptors were collected from a man in his sixties or seventies who had recovered from COVID-19.

This chain joins TRBV5-1 and TRBJ2-3; TRBD2 matches at 11 bases. V was pared by 4 bases and J by 5 bases, with 9 bases of the junction left unmatched. Germline V lookup: CDR1 SGHRS, CDR2 YFSETQ. The CDR3 loop spans 16 amino acids. CDR3 in amino acids: CASSILAGGPGDTQYF. The CDR3 region has the DNA TGCGCCAGCAGCATCTTAGCGGGAGGGCCGGGAGATACGCAGTATTTT.

This clone came up once. The chain has TRBV15 and TRBJ1-2; D gene ambiguous. Germline-derived CDR1 and CDR2 are LNHNV and YYDKDF (reference sequence). The CDR3 length is 15 residues. With 0 bases removed from V and 4 bases from J, the gap between germline ends came to 12 bases. The DNA for the CDR3 is TGTGCCACCAGCAGAGATCCCAGTGACACCTATGGCTACACCTTC. It codes for CATSRDPSDTYGYTF.

The CDR3 spells CASSNTPRTSSYNSPLHF. CDR3 sequence (DNA): TGTGCCAGCAGCAATACGCCGAGGACAAGCTCCTATAATTCACCCCTCCACTTT. The gene calls are TRBV7-8 and TRBJ1-6, with a possible D match to TRBD1 (5 bases). The CDR3 spans 18 residues. Germline CDR1 is SGHVS and CDR2 is FQNEAQ. The ends were cut back, 5 bases at V and 0 bases at J, with 17 bases in the middle. The full variable domain, its missing parts supplied by reference TRBV7-8 and TRBJ1-6, is GAGVSQSPRYKVAKRGQDVALRCDPISGHVSLFWYQQALGQGPEFLTYFQNEAQLDKSGLPSDRFFAERPEGSVSTLKIQRTQQEDSAVYLCASSNTPRTSSYNSPLHFGNGTRLTVT.

The genes are TRBV28 and TRBJ1-5; no firm D call. CDR3 length equals 13 residues. Germline V CDR1 and CDR2: MDHEN, SYDVKM. V was clipped by 5 bases and J by 5 bases, with 10 bases between them. This CDR3 is CASSMRSDQPQHF. Here the CDR3 DNA reads TGTGCCAGCAGTATGAGATCTGATCAGCCCCAGCATTTT.

The CDR3 spells CASRLGRRDNEKLFF. As DNA, the CDR3 is TGTGCCAGTAGATTGGGTCGCCGGGATAATGAAAAACTGTTTTTT. The V and J genes are TRBV19 and TRBJ1-4; D is undetermined. Germline V gene lookup returns CDR1 LNHDA and CDR2 SQIVND (reference sequence). Deletions cut 6 bases from V and 4 bases from J, with 15 bases between. This CDR3 is 15 amino acids long.

The V gene is TRBV7-3, the J gene TRBJ2-2; the match to TRBD2 covers 7 bases. This CDR3 region has 14 residues. CDR1 and CDR2 from the germline V gene are SGHTA and FQGTGA. J was trimmed by 5 bases and V by 2 bases; bases with no gene match: 2. CDR3 DNA: TGTGCCAGCAGCTTAGGGGGAGGGACCGGGGAGCTGTTTTTT. Translated, it gives CASSLGGGTGELFF.

The chain has TRBV6-5 and TRBJ2-5; D perhaps matches TRBD1 (6 bases). The CDR3 covers 15 residues. Germline V gene lookup returns CDR1 MNHEY and CDR2 SVGAGI. The germline V and J ends were trimmed by 2 bases and 5 bases, with 15 bases remaining between them. DNA of the CDR3: TGTGCCAGCAGTTACGTGTCAGGGGCGTGGGAGACCCAGTACTTC. Translated, it gives CASSYVSGAWETQYF.

The rearrangement joins TRBV6-4 to TRBJ1-2; unclear D gene. The length of the CDR3 is 13 residues. The V end lost 2 bases, the J end lost 4 bases, and 8 bases lay between the germline ends. Germline loops: CDR1 MRHNA, CDR2 SNTAGT. The CDR3 region has the DNA TGTGCCAGCAGTGACCCCATGTCCTATGGCTACACCTTC. It specifies CASSDPMSYGYTF.

CDR3 nucleotide sequence: TGTGCCAGCAGCCACGTTACTGGGGGCGTAGACTACACCTTC. Translation gives CASSHVTGGVDYTF. V gene TRBV6-5 combines with J gene TRBJ1-2; perhaps TRBD1 as D (6 bases). V gave up 6 bases and J gave up 10 bases, with 21 bases separating them. Germline CDR1 and CDR2: MNHEY and SVGAGI. The CDR3 covers 14 residues.

V gene TRBV7-6 combines with J gene TRBJ1-3; D possibly corresponds to TRBD1 (5 bases). The CDR3 contains 15 residues. V lost 1 base to trimming and J lost 2 bases, with 9 bases between them. The germline V gene encodes CDR1 SGHVS and CDR2 FNYEAQ. In DNA form, the CDR3 reads TGTGCCAGCAGCTTAGTCCCAGGGCCTGGAAACACCATATATTTT. This translates into CASSLVPGPGNTIYF.

CDR3 in DNA: TGTGCCAGCAGTTTCGGGACAGGGGACACCGGGGAGCTGTTTTTT. Translated: CASSFGTGDTGELFF. The chain combines TRBV28 with TRBJ2-2; 10 nucleotides line up with TRBD1. This CDR3 spans 15 amino acids. Trimming cost V 3 bases and J 3 bases; bases outside gene matches: 1. Germline V lookup: CDR1 MDHEN, CDR2 SYDVKM.

The chain couples TRBV7-9 to TRBJ2-2; D uncertain. The CDR3 contains 17 residues. Trimming stripped 6 bases from V and 2 bases from J, with 19 bases between. Germline values: CDR1 SEHNR, CDR2 FQNEAQ (reference sequence). The CDR3 reads CASSLEVMFPNTGELFF. In nucleotides, the CDR3 is TGTGCCAGCAGTCTAGAGGTTATGTTTCCCAACACCGGGGAGCTGTTTTTT.

This rearrangement joins TRBV30 to TRBJ2-7; tentatively, D is TRBD2 (6 bases). The ends were cut back, 4 bases at V and 0 bases at J, with 19 bases in the middle. The CDR3 sequence is 16 residues long. The germline gives CDR1 GTSNPN, CDR2 SVGIG (reference sequence). The CDR3 nucleotides read TGTGCCTGGAAGGGTAAGGCGGGGACCGTCTCCTACGAGCAGTACTTC. This gives the protein CAWKGKAGTVSYEQYF. Complete variable domain (other parts from reference TRBV30 and TRBJ2-7): SQTIHQWPATLVQPVGSPLSLECTVEGTSNPNLYWYRQAAGRGLQLLFYSVGIGQISSEVPQNLSASRPQDRQFILSSKKLLLSDSGFYLCAWKGKAGTVSYEQYFGPGTRLTVT.

Worth noting for this clone: Other DNA sequences in the same sample also yield this CDR3. The J gene is TRBJ2-7, the V gene TRBV2; D is undetermined. Trimming removed 4 bases at V and 0 bases at J, with 4 bases between. Per the germline V gene, CDR1 is SNHLY and CDR2 is FYNNEI. This CDR3 region has 12 residues. CDR3: CASSALSYEQYF. The DNA of the CDR3 is TGTGCCAGCAGTGCTCTCTCCTACGAGCAGTACTTC. The full variable domain, rest sourced from reference TRBV2 and TRBJ2-7, is EPEVTQTPSHQVTQMGQEVILRCVPISNHLYFYWYRQILGQKVEFLVSFYNNEISEKSEIFDDQFSVERPDGSNFTLKIRSTKLEDSAMYFCASSALSYEQYFGPGTRLTVT.

V and J are TRBV5-1 and TRBJ1-1, with D possibly TRBD1 on 6 matching bases. This CDR3 region has 14 residues. Trimming stripped 3 bases from V and 4 bases from J, with 13 bases between. The germline gives CDR1 SGHRS, CDR2 YFSETQ. The CDR3 DNA reads TGCGCCAGCAGCTCGGGCATCAGGGGCACTGAAGCTTTCTTT. Its protein is CASSSGIRGTEAFF.

This chain connects TRBV28 to TRBJ2-1, with a possible D match to TRBD1 (6 bases). Germline V gives CDR1 MDHEN, CDR2 SYDVKM. The CDR3 covers 14 residues. V shed 6 bases and J shed 5 bases, with 14 bases lying between them. The CDR3 nucleotides read TGTGCCAGCAGACTGCCAGGGGAACACAATGAGCAGTTCTTC. It is translated as CASRLPGEHNEQFF. Based on the CDR3 plus reference TRBV28 and TRBJ2-1, the full variable domain is DVKVTQSSRYLVKRTGEKVFLECVQDMDHENMFWYRQDPGLGLRLIYFSYDVKMKEKGDIPEGYSVSREKKERFSLILESASTNQTSMYLCASRLPGEHNEQFFGPGTRLTVL.

The chain recombines TRBV25-1 with TRBJ2-2; a weak D match, TRBD1 (5 bases). This CDR3 contains 14 residues. Between the trimmed V and J ends, which lost 6 bases and 3 bases, there was a span of 11 bases. Germline V gene sequence: CDR1 MGHDK, CDR2 SYGVNS. The CDR3 spells CASSQGYYTGELFF. The CDR3 DNA is TGTGCCAGCAGCCAGGGTTATTACACCGGGGAGCTGTTTTTT.